These 9 T cell receptor beta chains were sequenced from one sample in a study of identical twins. TCRdb re-derived calls from the 5' RACE reads in MiXCR, one entry per CDR3 protein. The data contain roughly 1,500,000 distinct CDR3 sequences, about 32% of them singletons. The sequenced sample was cord blood. These receptor sequences come from a newborn girl in good health.

The J gene is TRBJ2-7, the V gene TRBV19; unclear D gene. V was pared by 7 bases and J by 7 bases, with 11 bases between. This CDR3 contains 11 residues. Germline CDR1 is LNHDA and CDR2 is SQIVND (reference sequence). This CDR3 is CASIWANEQYF. The CDR3 region has the DNA TGTGCCAGTATATGGGCCAATGAGCAGTACTTC.

This clonotype was found many times. V gene TRBV5-5 combines with J gene TRBJ2-5; unclear D gene. V was cut by 1 base and J by 4 bases, with 8 bases left in between. Germline CDR1 is SGHKS and CDR2 is YYEKEE (reference sequence). The CDR3 spans 13 residues. CDR3 residues: CASSLLVSETQYF. Written as DNA, the CDR3 is TGTGCCAGCAGCTTGTTGGTTTCAGAGACCCAGTACTTC. The full variable domain, completed using reference TRBV5-5 and TRBJ2-5, is DAGVTQSPTHLIKTRGQQVTLRCSPISGHKSVSWYQQVLGQGPQFIFQYYEKEERGRGNFPDRFSARQFPNYSSELNVNALLLGDSALYLCASSLLVSETQYFGPGTRLLVL.

There are a few counts of this clonotype. The chain links TRBV20-1 to TRBJ2-7; no clear D gene. This CDR3 comprises 15 residues. Germline V lookup: CDR1 DFQATT, CDR2 SNEGSKA (reference sequence). The V gene lost 0 bases and the J gene lost 3 bases, with 15 bases spanning the gap. The CDR3: CSARDVSASHYEQYF. Here the CDR3 DNA reads TGCAGTGCTAGAGATGTGTCTGCATCTCACTACGAGCAGTACTTC.

There are a few counts of this clonotype. The chain links TRBV4-1 to TRBJ1-4, with TRBD1 matching 7 bases. The CDR3 consists of 15 residues. Germline V gene lookup returns CDR1 MGHRA and CDR2 YSYEKL. With 3 bases clipped from V and 7 bases from J, the junction kept 8 bases outside the gene matches. CDR3 sequence reads: CASSQIPGTAEKLFF. As DNA, the CDR3 is TGCGCCAGCAGCCAGATACCCGGGACAGCTGAAAAACTGTTTTTT.

The V call is TRBV5-1, the J call TRBJ2-3; D possibly uses TRBD1 or TRBD2 (6 bases each). CDR3 length: 15 residues. Trimming took off 0 bases at V and 6 bases at J, with 14 bases between the two ends. The germline V gene has CDR1 SGHRS and CDR2 YFSETQ. The CDR3, as DNA: TGCGCCAGCAGCTTGGCCCGGCAGGGGAGGGATACGCAGTATTTT. This gives the protein CASSLARQGRDTQYF.

J is TRBJ2-1 and V is TRBV2; 7 nucleotides align to TRBD2. Germline V gene sequence: CDR1 SNHLY, CDR2 FYNNEI. The CDR3 sequence is 15 residues long. After removal of 6 bases from V and 8 bases from J, the junction contained 13 bases not matched to a gene. In DNA form, the CDR3 reads TGTGCCAGCAGGGCCTTAAGCGGGGTAGGTCATGAGCAGTTCTTC. It is translated as CASRALSGVGHEQFF. The whole variable domain, filled in from reference TRBV2 and TRBJ2-1, reads EPEVTQTPSHQVTQMGQEVILRCVPISNHLYFYWYRQILGQKVEFLVSFYNNEISEKSEIFDDQFSVERPDGSNFTLKIRSTKLEDSAMYFCASRALSGVGHEQFFGPGTRLTVL.

The table lists this clonotype with many counts. The V and J genes are TRBV11-2 and TRBJ2-7; 7 bases agree with TRBD1. The CDR3 loop spans 15 amino acids. V gave up 4 bases and J gave up 3 bases; unmatched junction bases: 9. CDR1 is SGHAT, CDR2 FQNNGV, per germline. CDR3 DNA: TGTGCCAGCAGCTGGGACAGAGGGACACTCTACGAGCAGTACTTC. It translates to CASSWDRGTLYEQYF.

This clonotype has just a few counts. The V call is TRBV24-1, the J call TRBJ2-3; D gene unclear. CDR1 and CDR2 from the germline V gene are KGHDR and SFDVKD. Trimming left V 0 bases short and J 6 bases short, with 9 bases between. The CDR3 is 14 amino acids. CDR3: CATSDLRVADTQYF. The DNA for the CDR3 is TGTGCCACCAGTGATTTGCGGGTTGCGGATACGCAGTATTTT.

The rearrangement uses TRBV20-1 and TRBJ2-1, with a possible D match to TRBD2 (5 bases). This CDR3 is built from 16 residues. Per the germline V gene, CDR1 is DFQATT and CDR2 is SNEGSKA (reference sequence). V lost 4 bases and J 3 bases, leaving 19 bases between the germline ends. As DNA, the CDR3 is TGCAGTGCTACCCTCTTTAACCCCCGGGACTACAATGAGCAGTTCTTC. Translated, it gives CSATLFNPRDYNEQFF.